The 24 T cell receptor beta chains reported below all come from one sample, sequenced in a study of T cell responses to AZD1222 COVID-19 vaccine. Here immunoSEQ multiplex PCR was the method, and the copy in TCRdb shows in-frame clones only, minus some. This table holds fewer than 120,000 clones, around 90% found once. Sequencing was performed on peripheral blood, taken on day 0 of AZD1222 vaccination. Source of these receptors: an adult in good health.

V gene TRBV19 combines with J gene TRBJ2-2; D uncertain. Deletions cut 7 bases from V and 7 bases from J, with 13 bases between. Germline CDR1 reads LNHDA; CDR2 reads SQIVND (reference sequence). The CDR3 consists of 13 residues. The CDR3 bases are TGTGCCAGTAACCCCGCGAGATACGGGGAGCTGTTTTTT. This gives the protein CASNPARYGELFF.

The rearrangement links TRBV15 to TRBJ1-1; D perhaps matches TRBD1 (5 bases). V lost 0 bases and J 1 base, leaving 9 bases between the germline ends. This CDR3 region has 15 residues. Germline CDR1 is LNHNV and CDR2 is YYDKDF (reference sequence). CDR3 in amino acids: CATSRELDRNTEAFF. The CDR3 region has the DNA TGTGCCACCAGCAGAGAATTAGACAGGAACACTGAAGCTTTCTTT.

This chain uses TRBV2 with TRBJ1-1; D call uncertain. Trimming shortened V by 6 bases and J by 0 bases, and 2 bases separated the two germline ends. The CDR3 sequence is 11 residues long. Germline values: CDR1 SNHLY, CDR2 FYNNEI. The CDR3 DNA reads as TGTGCCAGCAGCTTGAACACTGAAGCTTTCTTT. Amino acid sequence: CASSLNTEAFF.

This CDR3 reads CASSIGLGGELFF. CDR3 bases: TGTGCCAGTAGTATCGGGTTAGGCGGGGAGCTGTTTTTT. The chain employs TRBV19 and TRBJ2-2; D is ambiguous. The CDR3 is made up of 13 amino acids. The germline CDR1 and CDR2 sequences are LNHDA and SQIVND (reference sequence). V was pared by 3 bases and J by 7 bases, with 9 bases between. Full variable domain (outside the CDR3, taken from reference TRBV19 and TRBJ2-2): DGGITQSPKYLFRKEGQNVTLSCEQNLNHDAMYWYRQDPGQGLRLIYYSQIVNDFQKGDIAEGYSVSREKKESFPLTVTSAQKNPTAFYLCASSIGLGGELFFGEGSRLTVL.

This chain joins TRBV6-5 and TRBJ1-4; D not certain. Per the germline V gene, CDR1 is MNHEY and CDR2 is SVGAGI. The V and J ends lost 6 bases and 0 bases respectively, with 8 bases between them. This CDR3 spans 14 amino acids. The CDR3 bases are TGTGCCAGCAGATACAGTCCAACTAATGAAAAACTGTTTTTT. Protein product: CASRYSPTNEKLFF.

This chain connects TRBV19 to TRBJ1-5; 8 nucleotides align to TRBD1. Trimming at V came to 5 bases and at J to 2 bases, leaving 11 bases not matched to a gene. Germline CDR1 is LNHDA and CDR2 is SQIVND (reference sequence). The CDR3 loop spans 17 amino acids. CDR3 DNA: TGTGCCAGTAGTTCCCTGACGGGACAGGTGGGCAATCAGCCCCAGCATTTT. Its translation is CASSSLTGQVGNQPQHF.

The chain combines TRBV7-2 with TRBJ1-1; D not resolved. Germline values: CDR1 SGHTA, CDR2 FQGNSA. Deletions cut 8 bases from V and 1 base from J, with 17 bases between. This CDR3 is built from 15 residues. CDR3 nucleotides: TGTGCCAGCGGCCTAAATTGGGCGGCGAACACTGAAGCTTTCTTT. This translates into CASGLNWAANTEAFF.

The chain has TRBV19 and TRBJ1-1; a possible D gene is TRBD1 (6 bases). The V gene lost 1 base and the J gene lost 5 bases, with 17 bases spanning the gap. The germline V gene has CDR1 LNHDA and CDR2 SQIVND (reference sequence). The CDR3 sequence is 16 residues long. The CDR3 spells CASSIVENREGTEAFF. The CDR3 DNA reads TGTGCCAGTAGTATAGTAGAGAACAGGGAAGGGACTGAAGCTTTCTTT.

The rearrangement uses TRBV19 and TRBJ2-3; D gene ambiguous. The CDR3 extends over 15 amino acids. From germline, CDR1 is LNHDA and CDR2 SQIVND (reference sequence). V lost 1 base to trimming and J lost 0 bases, with 8 bases between them. The CDR3 nucleotides read TGTGCCAGTAGTATAGCTGGCGGTAGCACAGATACGCAGTATTTT. Translated, it gives CASSIAGGSTDTQYF.

The chain combines TRBV10-2 with TRBJ1-5, with D unclear. The V end lost 8 bases, the J end lost 7 bases, and 12 bases lay between the germline ends. The CDR3 loop spans 12 amino acids. Germline CDR1 WSHSY, CDR2 SAAADI. CDR3 coding DNA: TGCGCCAGCTCTCCAGCTGACCAGCCCCAGCATTTT. It encodes CASSPADQPQHF.

The gene calls are TRBV30 and TRBJ2-7; D remains ambiguous. The CDR3 has 12 amino acids. CDR1 is GTSNPN, CDR2 SVGIG, per germline (reference sequence). Trimming left V 3 bases short and J 0 bases short, with 6 bases between. For the CDR3, the DNA is TGTGCCTGGAGATACACCTCCTACGAGCAGTACTTC. This encodes CAWRYTSYEQYF.

This chain connects TRBV9 to TRBJ2-1; D is tentatively TRBD1 or TRBD2 (5 bases each). V was cut by 7 bases and J by 5 bases, with 13 bases left in between. Germline V lookup: CDR1 SGDLS, CDR2 YYNGEE. CDR3 size: 13 residues. The CDR3 loop is CASQGPSNNEQFF. CDR3 DNA: TGTGCCAGCCAGGGACCTTCCAACAATGAGCAGTTCTTC.

J is TRBJ1-2 and V is TRBV5-4; tentatively, D is TRBD1 (6 bases). Germline CDR1 reads SGHNT; CDR2 reads YYREEE (reference sequence). Trimming took 5 bases from V and 4 from J, leaving 21 bases between them. The CDR3 totals 16 residues. The DNA for the CDR3 is TGTGCCAGCAGACCAGGGGTCGCAGGCCCCCTCTATGGCTACACCTTC. This gives the protein CASRPGVAGPLYGYTF.

This chain links TRBV5-5 with TRBJ2-2, with a weak D call TRBD1 (6 bases). Per the germline V gene, CDR1 is SGHKS and CDR2 is YYEKEE (reference sequence). Trimming shortened V by 4 bases and J by 0 bases, and 13 bases separated the two germline ends. The CDR3 loop spans 16 amino acids. DNA for the CDR3: TGTGCCAGCAGCCATACAGGGACCTCGAACACCGGGGAGCTGTTTTTT. This sequence encodes CASSHTGTSNTGELFF. The whole variable domain, remainder taken from reference TRBV5-5 and TRBJ2-2, is DAGVTQSPTHLIKTRGQQVTLRCSPISGHKSVSWYQQVLGQGPQFIFQYYEKEERGRGNFPDRFSARQFPNYSSELNVNALLLGDSALYLCASSHTGTSNTGELFFGEGSRLTVL.

This clone was observed a single time. In the same sample, other DNA sequences code for this CDR3. The V gene is TRBV7-2, the J gene TRBJ2-7, with 10 bases identical to TRBD1. This CDR3 is 15 amino acids long. The V and J ends lost 0 bases and 6 bases, in that order; junction bases with no gene match: 5. CDR1 is SGHTA and CDR2 is FQGNSA in the germline V gene. CDR3 in DNA: TGTGCCAGCAGCTTAGCCGGGACAGGGGTCTCCGAGCAGTACTTC. This gives the protein CASSLAGTGVSEQYF.

The rearrangement links TRBV6-5 to TRBJ1-2; TRBD1 agrees at 8 bases. V gave up 5 bases and J gave up 3 bases; unmatched junction bases: 2. Germline V gene sequence: CDR1 MNHEY, CDR2 SVGAGI. This CDR3 has 13 residues. The CDR3 region is CASSPTGDYGYTF. The CDR3 nucleotides are TGTGCCAGCAGTCCGACAGGGGACTATGGCTACACCTTC.

The chain has TRBV30 and TRBJ2-3; TRBD1 agrees at 10 bases. The CDR3 consists of 13 residues. Trimming took 6 bases from V and 7 from J; bases not matched to a gene: 7. CDR1 and CDR2 from the germline V gene are GTSNPN and SVGIG (reference sequence). As DNA, the CDR3 is TGTGCCTGTGGGACAGGGGTTTCAAATACGCAGTATTTT. The encoded protein is CACGTGVSNTQYF. The entire variable domain, with the rest obtained from reference TRBV30 and TRBJ2-3, is as follows: SQTIHQWPATLVQPVGSPLSLECTVEGTSNPNLYWYRQAAGRGLQLLFYSVGIGQISSEVPQNLSASRPQDRQFILSSKKLLLSDSGFYLCACGTGVSNTQYFGPGTRLTVL.

The chain recombines TRBV11-2 with TRBJ2-1, with 8 nucleotides matching TRBD2. The J segment lost 6 bases and the V segment lost 1 base, leaving 5 bases of the junction unmatched. CDR1 SGHAT and CDR2 FQNNGV come from the germline V gene. The CDR3 has 15 residues. The CDR3 sequence is CASSLAGGTSNEQFF. The CDR3 bases are TGTGCCAGCAGCTTAGCCGGGGGGACTAGCAATGAGCAGTTCTTC.

This clone is a singleton in its sample. This sequence joins TRBV5-1 and TRBJ1-3; TRBD1 matches at 8 bases. From germline, CDR1 is SGHRS and CDR2 YFSETQ. V lost 0 bases and J lost 3; bases outside the gene matches: 5. The CDR3 is made up of 16 amino acids. Here the CDR3 reads CASSLEGRGLGNTIYF. CDR3 sequence (DNA): TGCGCCAGCAGCTTGGAGGGCAGGGGGCTTGGAAACACCATATATTTT. The whole variable domain, remainder taken from reference TRBV5-1 and TRBJ1-3, is KAGVTQTPRYLIKTRGQQVTLSCSPISGHRSVSWYQQTPGQGLQFLFEYFSETQRNKGNFPGRFSGRQFSNSRSEMNVSTLELGDSALYLCASSLEGRGLGNTIYFGEGSWLTVV.

This chain connects TRBV4-1 to TRBJ1-4; D not resolved. Trimming shortened V by 3 bases and J by 1 base, and 12 bases separated the two germline ends. The V gene's germline CDR1 is MGHRA and CDR2 YSYEKL. The CDR3 totals 16 residues. In DNA form, the CDR3 reads TGCGCCAGCAGCCATCCTGGGGAGGGAACTAATGAAAAACTGTTTTTT. Amino acid sequence: CASSHPGEGTNEKLFF.

The chain carries TRBV24-1 and TRBJ2-1; D remains unclear. Germline V gene lookup returns CDR1 KGHDR and CDR2 SFDVKD. CDR3 length equals 13 residues. Trimming cost V 4 bases and J 6 bases, with 9 bases left between them. Here the CDR3 reads CATSDPPLNEQFF. The DNA of the CDR3 is TGTGCCACCAGTGACCCCCCTCTCAATGAGCAGTTCTTC.

CDR3 amino acids: CASIRWGPRRNQPQHF. The CDR3 DNA follows: TGTGCCAGCATTCGATGGGGGCCCCGAAGGAATCAGCCCCAGCATTTT. This chain uses TRBV27 with TRBJ1-5, with D maybe TRBD1 (6 bases). This CDR3 has 16 amino acids. Germline CDR1 reads MNHEY; CDR2 reads SMNVEV (reference sequence). The V end lost 7 bases, the J end lost 4 bases, and 20 bases lay between the germline ends.

DNA of the CDR3: TGTGCCAGCAGCGCCCGGGGAGGGGCAACTAATGAAAAACTGTTTTTT. Protein sequence: CASSARGGATNEKLFF. This rearrangement joins TRBV3-1 (or the pseudogene TRBV3-2) to TRBJ1-4, with D possibly TRBD1 on 5 matching bases. Germline V lookup: CDR1 LGHDT, CDR2 YNNKEL (reference sequence). This CDR3 has 16 residues. Trimming took 5 bases from V and 0 from J, leaving 13 bases between them.

The chain combines TRBV2 with TRBJ2-1; 8 nucleotides line up with TRBD1. Germline CDR1 SNHLY, CDR2 FYNNEI. J was trimmed by 7 bases and V by 5 bases; bases with no gene match: 1. CDR3 size: 12 residues. The CDR3 DNA is TGTGCCAGCAGTAGACAGGGGAATGAGCAGTTCTTC. Translating gives CASSRQGNEQFF.